Listed here are 14 T cell receptor beta chains from one sample, sequenced in a study of T cell repertoires in cytomegalovirus infection. No cognate antigen is known for these TCRs. TCRdb re-analysed the reads in MiXCR, keeping a single row per CDR3 protein. Of hundreds of thousands of distinct CDR3 sequences in the sample, roughly a third were seen once. Sequenced material: cultured PBMCs, taken from culture after CMV antigen stimulation. The receptor source for this set is a human donor in good health (CMV status not recorded). Some clones in this sample may be carry-over from other donors' samples.

This clonotype was found a few times. V gene TRBV4-3 combines with J gene TRBJ2-2, with 13 bases identical to TRBD2. Germline CDR1 is LGHNA and CDR2 is YSLEER. V gave up 2 bases and J gave up 7 bases; unmatched junction bases: 7. The length of the CDR3 is 17 residues. CDR3 sequence (DNA): TGCGCCAGCAGCCAACAAGGACTAGCGGGAGCTGTCGGGGAGCTGTTTTTT. Encoded protein: CASSQQGLAGAVGELFF.

CDR3 in amino acids: CASSLKAGGGGELFF. The CDR3 DNA follows: TGTGCCAGCAGCCTCAAAGCGGGAGGAGGCGGGGAGCTGTTTTTT. This rearrangement joins TRBV14 to TRBJ2-2; 9 bases agree with TRBD2. Trimming took 4 bases from V and 7 from J; bases not matched to a gene: 7. The CDR3 totals 15 residues. The germline V gene encodes CDR1 SGHDN and CDR2 FVKESK.

The chain employs TRBV28 and TRBJ1-5; TRBD1 matches at 11 bases. The CDR3 is 15 amino acids. CDR1 is MDHEN, CDR2 SYDVKM, per germline. V was pared by 6 bases and J by 8 bases, with 9 bases of the junction left unmatched. In DNA form, the CDR3 reads TGTGCCAGCAGCCCCTACGGGACAGGGGGGAAGCCCCAGCATTTT. Protein product: CASSPYGTGGKPQHF.

The chain has TRBV28 and TRBJ2-1; perhaps TRBD1 as D (7 bases). CDR3 length equals 16 residues. V lost 6 bases to trimming and J lost 10 bases, with 25 bases between them. Germline CDR1 and CDR2: MDHEN and SYDVKM. CDR3 sequence (DNA): TGTGCCAGCAGGGAGGAGGGGGCTAGTGATGGGGCGGAGCAGTTCTTC. It specifies CASREEGASDGAEQFF. Using reference TRBV28 and TRBJ2-1 for the parts outside the CDR3, the full variable domain is DVKVTQSSRYLVKRTGEKVFLECVQDMDHENMFWYRQDPGLGLRLIYFSYDVKMKEKGDIPEGYSVSREKKERFSLILESASTNQTSMYLCASREEGASDGAEQFFGPGTRLTVL.

The chain carries TRBV7-9 and TRBJ2-2, with 9 bases aligning to TRBD2. Per germline, CDR1 SEHNR and CDR2 FQNEAQ (reference sequence). J lost 5 bases, V lost 5 bases, and 9 bases had no gene match. There are 16 residues in the CDR3. The CDR3 DNA reads TGTGCCAGCAGCCGCGGGGTAGCGGGAGCTACCGGGGAGCTGTTTTTT. Its translation is CASSRGVAGATGELFF.

This clonotype showed up just a few times. This chain connects TRBV7-3 to TRBJ2-1, with 11 bases lining up with TRBD2. Germline V CDR1 and CDR2: SGHTA, FQGTGA. V was pared by 0 bases and J by 10 bases, with 5 bases of the junction left unmatched. The CDR3 extends over 15 amino acids. CDR3 loop: CASSLTSGRGVEQFF. The CDR3 DNA reads as TGTGCCAGCAGCTTAACTAGCGGGAGGGGGGTGGAGCAGTTCTTC.

In this sample, this clonotype turned up a few times. The chain carries TRBV6-2 or TRBV6-3 and TRBJ2-3; TRBD2 aligns across 10 bases. The CDR3 totals 17 residues. CDR1 is MNHEY and CDR2 is SVGEGT in the germline V gene. V was clipped by 3 bases and J by 1 base; unmatched bases: 7. CDR3 amino acids: CASSYLAGEVRTDTQYF. The CDR3 DNA sequence: TGTGCCAGCAGTTATCTAGCGGGAGAGGTCCGCACAGATACGCAGTATTTT.

The rearrangement links TRBV28 to TRBJ2-2; unclear D gene. This CDR3 contains 14 residues. The germline V gene encodes CDR1 MDHEN and CDR2 SYDVKM. Trimming shortened V by 2 bases and J by 5 bases, and 9 bases separated the two germline ends. The CDR3 DNA reads TGTGCCAGCAGTTTAAGTGGTGGAACCGGGGAGCTGTTTTTT. Its translation is CASSLSGGTGELFF.

V is TRBV6-2 or TRBV6-3 and J is TRBJ1-1; D uncertain. Per germline, CDR1 MNHEY and CDR2 SVGEGT. V was pared by 5 bases and J by 5 bases, with 6 bases between. The CDR3 length is 11 residues. CDR3 nucleotides: TGTGCCAGCAGTACCCGGACTGAAGCTTTCTTT. Protein: CASSTRTEAFF.

The CDR3: CASSLGTTNTEAFF. The DNA of the CDR3 is TGTGCCAGCAGCCTCGGGACAACAAACACTGAAGCTTTCTTT. This chain uses TRBV12-3 or TRBV12-4 with TRBJ1-1; TRBD1 is a possible D gene (6 bases). The CDR3 is made up of 14 amino acids. V shed 6 bases and J shed 2 bases, with 13 bases lying between them.

This chain joins TRBV15 and TRBJ1-1; D is possibly TRBD1 (5 bases). The CDR3 is 14 amino acids. Between the trimmed V and J ends, which lost 4 bases and 5 bases, there was a span of 14 bases. Germline V gene data show CDR1 as LNHNV and CDR2 as YYDKDF (reference sequence). The CDR3 loop is CATSTRERGTEAFF. CDR3 in DNA: TGTGCCACCAGCACCCGGGAGCGGGGGACTGAAGCTTTCTTT.

The chain has TRBV7-2 and TRBJ2-7; D not resolved. Between the trimmed V and J ends, which lost 4 bases and 2 bases, there was a span of 12 bases. The CDR3 has 14 amino acids. Germline CDR1 is SGHTA and CDR2 is FQGNSA. The CDR3 coding sequence is TGTGCCAGCAGCTCCCACCCAGTGGCCTACGAGCAGTACGTC. This sequence encodes CASSSHPVAYEQYV.

This clonotype was seen only a few times. The J gene is TRBJ2-4, the V gene TRBV5-8, with D unclear. Germline V CDR1 and CDR2: SGHTS, YDEGEE. With 0 bases removed from V and 0 bases from J, the gap between germline ends came to 4 bases. The CDR3 length is 14 residues. CDR3 region: CASSLVLAKNIQYF. The DNA for the CDR3 is TGTGCCAGCAGCTTGGTCCTAGCCAAAAACATTCAGTACTTC.

About this clonotype itself: A much larger clone lies one base from this, so it may be a read error. This rearrangement joins TRBV5-3 to TRBJ1-2; D is possibly TRBD1 (6 bases). TRBV5-3 is an ORF, with its function uncertain. This CDR3 region has 12 residues. Written as DNA, the CDR3 is TGTGCCAGCAGGACAGATCGCTATGACTACACCTTC. Its protein product is CASRTDRYDYTF.